This TCR beta chain originates from a study of shared clonotypes between healthy human individuals. The overall study: Aged between 18 and 49, the donors were a couple of women and three men.

Naive CD8 cells lacked CD45RO, underwent positive selection for CCR7 and left out terminally differentiated effector memory CD45RA+ cells. The protocol was immunoSEQ multiplex PCR, while the TCRdb copy is restricted to in-frame clones and leaves out a portion. The repertoire consists of around 550,000 clones, with roughly 95% occurring once and the leading ten covering over 0.09%. The CDR3 spans 12 residues. CDR1 is SEHNR and CDR2 is FQNEAQ in the germline V gene (reference sequence). V lost 5 bases and J lost 4, with 8 bases in between. The sample taken for sequencing was naive CD8+ T cells sorted from blood. The rearrangement joins TRBV7-9 to TRBJ1-1; D is ambiguous. This receptor was identified in a woman under 40 in good health. CDR3 sequence reads: CASSPSSTEAFF. CDR3 DNA: TGTGCCAGCAGCCCCTCGAGCACTGAAGCTTTCTTT.